Listed here are 14 T cell receptor beta chains from one sample, sequenced in a study of CD8 T cells in ankylosing spondylitis. MiXCR, applied by TCRdb to the 5' RACE reads, yields one record per CDR3 protein. Among 210,000 or so distinct CDR3 sequences listed, approximately 24% were seen once. Sequenced sample: blood, either unsorted or a sorted T cell fraction (not recorded which). These receptors all stem from a male donor with ankylosing spondylitis or in good health (not recorded which).

This clonotype was found a few times. The DNA for the CDR3 is TGCAGCGTGGGGGACACTGAAGCTTTCTTT. As protein: CSVGDTEAFF. The rearrangement uses TRBV29-1 and TRBJ1-1, with D possibly TRBD1 on 5 matching bases. This CDR3 has 10 residues. Germline V lookup: CDR1 SQVTM, CDR2 ANQGSEA. Trimming cost V 6 bases and J 3 bases, with 5 bases left between them.

This sequence joins TRBV5-1 and TRBJ2-3; D perhaps matches TRBD2 (5 bases). This CDR3 is built from 15 residues. V was shortened by 0 bases and J by 2 bases, with 10 bases between the two germline ends. Germline V gene sequence: CDR1 SGHRS, CDR2 YFSETQ. As DNA, the CDR3 is TGCGCCAGCAGCTTGGGACTACGGTCCACAGATACGCAGTATTTT. The encoded protein is CASSLGLRSTDTQYF.

This clonotype was counted ten times or more. The chain carries TRBV27 and TRBJ1-1, with TRBD1 matching 9 bases. The CDR3 loop spans 14 amino acids. The V and J ends lost 7 bases and 7 bases, in that order; junction bases with no gene match: 10. The germline gives CDR1 MNHEY, CDR2 SMNVEV (reference sequence). The CDR3 bases are TGTGCCAGCAAGGAGGACAGGGGAGTGGATGAAGCTTTCTTT. Translating gives CASKEDRGVDEAFF.

Only a few counts were recorded for this clonotype. The V call is TRBV29-1, the J call TRBJ2-3; D unresolved. The germline CDR1 and CDR2 sequences are SQVTM and ANQGSEA. The CDR3 totals 10 residues. V lost 6 bases, J lost 9 bases, and 10 bases lay in between. The CDR3 loop is CSVTVKTQYF. As DNA, the CDR3 is TGCAGCGTGACGGTCAAGACGCAGTATTTT.

This clonotype was detected many times. This chain links TRBV29-1 with TRBJ2-1, with D possibly being TRBD2 (5 bases). V shed 6 bases and J shed 6 bases, with 9 bases lying between them. The CDR3 totals 11 residues. Germline lookup yields CDR1 SQVTM and CDR2 ANQGSEA. The CDR3 is CSVRAFNEQFF. DNA for the CDR3: TGCAGCGTGAGGGCCTTCAATGAGCAGTTCTTC.

This clonotype showed up just a few times. This chain links TRBV6-1 with TRBJ2-1; a weak D match, TRBD2 (6 bases). Trimming took off 7 bases at V and 4 bases at J, with 14 bases between the two ends. CDR1 is MNHNS and CDR2 is SASEGT in the germline V gene. CDR3 length equals 14 residues. CDR3 DNA: TGTGCCAGCACGCGGGGACGGAATTACAATGAGCAGTTCTTC. Translated: CASTRGRNYNEQFF.

The V and J genes are TRBV20-1 and TRBJ1-4; D is unresolved. CDR1 is DFQATT and CDR2 is SNEGSKA in the germline V gene (reference sequence). The CDR3 totals 15 residues. The ends were cut back, 0 bases at V and 8 bases at J, with 16 bases in the middle. The CDR3 loop is CSAREGGVGREKLFF. CDR3 in DNA: TGCAGTGCTAGAGAAGGTGGAGTGGGGAGGGAAAAACTGTTTTTT.

This clonotype was seen at least ten times. This chain uses TRBV12-3 or TRBV12-4 with TRBJ1-1; D uncertain. This CDR3 is 14 amino acids long. Trimming removed 3 bases from V and 5 bases from J, with 13 bases in between. CDR3 coding DNA: TGTGCCAGCAGTTTTGGACGTATGGGAACTGAAGCTTTCTTT. Its translation: CASSFGRMGTEAFF.

This clonotype has ten or more counts. In nucleotides, the CDR3 is TGTGCCAGCAGCAACGGACTAGCGGGAGTTGGGTTCTTC. Encoded protein: CASSNGLAGVGFF. This chain links TRBV3-1 with TRBJ2-1; 13 bases are shared with TRBD2. Trimming at V came to 5 bases and at J to 15 bases, leaving 7 bases not matched to a gene. The CDR3 totals 13 residues. Germline CDR1 is LGHDT and CDR2 is YNNKEL (reference sequence).

Many counts were recorded for this clonotype. The V call is TRBV25-1, the J call TRBJ2-5, with 7 bases lining up with TRBD1. Germline V gene data show CDR1 as MGHDK and CDR2 as SYGVNS. CDR3 size: 16 residues. V trimming: 1 base; J trimming: 5 bases; junction bases outside the gene matches: 10. The CDR3 region has the DNA TGTGCCAGCAGTGAATTGGCGTCAGGGGGACGTGAGACCCAGTACTTC. Its translation: CASSELASGGRETQYF.

About this clonotype: Compared with germline, one end of the junction differs, possibly owing to a read error. The chain recombines TRBV20-1 with TRBJ2-2; either TRBD1 or TRBD2 may fit D (5 bases each). Per the germline V gene, CDR1 is DFQATT and CDR2 is SNEGSKA (reference sequence). The CDR3 extends over 15 amino acids. CDR3 nucleotide sequence: TGCAGTGCAAGAGGAATTGGGACCCACGCCGGGGAGCTGTTTTTT. It is translated as CSARGIGTHAGELFF.

This clonotype came up once. V gene TRBV20-1 combines with J gene TRBJ2-1, with D hard to call. The CDR3 sequence is 10 residues long. Germline assignment: CDR1 DFQATT and CDR2 SNEGSKA (reference sequence). V gave up 1 base and J gave up 8 bases, with 3 bases separating them. CDR3 loop: CSARGDEQFF. CDR3 in DNA: TGCAGTGCTAGAGGGGATGAGCAGTTCTTC.

The sample holds many counts of this clonotype. The chain recombines TRBV12-3 or TRBV12-4 with TRBJ1-1; maybe TRBD1 (5 bases). The length of the CDR3 is 13 residues. With 6 bases removed from V and 4 bases from J, the gap between germline ends came to 12 bases. CDR3 sequence reads: CASRPPGFTEAFF. Written as DNA, the CDR3 is TGTGCCAGCAGACCCCCAGGGTTCACTGAAGCTTTCTTT.

This clonotype showed up many times. The V gene is TRBV5-6, the J gene TRBJ2-1; possibly TRBD2 for D (6 bases). Trimming removed 4 bases at V and 11 bases at J, with 13 bases between. The CDR3 spans 12 residues. Germline V CDR1 and CDR2: SGHDT, YYEEEE. The CDR3: CASSREKEKQFF. The CDR3, as DNA: TGTGCCAGCAGCCGGGAGAAGGAGAAGCAGTTCTTC.